Each of the 18 T cell receptor beta chains below was sequenced from the same sample in a study of T cells in Graves' hyperthyroidism and ophthalmopathy. The TCR beta CDR3 regions underwent amplification using RNA transcripts as the source. The study used the HTBI primer set for a first-round RT-PCR of the TCR CDR3. TCRdb called the multiplex PCR reads again in MiXCR, with one record for every CDR3 protein. The sample holds 85,000 to 110,000 distinct CDR3 sequences; roughly 50% are singletons and the top ten take approximately 24%. The specimen was blood. These receptors were taken from a man in his forties with Graves' hyperthyroidism.

As for this clonotype: A read error may explain this, as a much larger clone is one base away. This CDR3 is missing its conserved last phenylalanine or tryptophan, likely due to a read error. This chain uses TRBV12-3 or TRBV12-4 with TRBJ2-1; tentatively, D is TRBD1 (5 bases). The length of the CDR3 is 15 residues. The ends were cut back, 4 bases at V and 6 bases at J, with 16 bases in the middle. This CDR3 reads CASSSPGMVGNEQFV. DNA for the CDR3: TGTGCCAGCAGTTCCCCAGGGATGGTGGGCAATGAGCAGTTCGTC.

This clonotype was counted only a few times. The junction departs from germline at one end; a sequencing error may be responsible. The chain recombines TRBV2 with TRBJ2-3, with TRBD1 as a possible D gene (5 bases). Germline-derived CDR1 and CDR2 are SNHLY and FYNNEI. The CDR3 runs 13 residues. The CDR3 loop is CASSSGITDTQYF. CDR3 nucleotides: TGTGCCAGCAGTTCAGGGATCACAGATACACAGTATTTT.

This clonotype was counted a few times. The chain joins TRBV18 to TRBJ2-5; D is unclear. V lost 2 bases to trimming and J lost 3 bases, with 1 base between them. Per the germline V gene, CDR1 is KGHSH and CDR2 is LQKENI. There are 11 residues in the CDR3. The CDR3 loop is CASSPEETQYF. As DNA, the CDR3 is TGTGCCAGCTCACCAGAAGAGACCCAGTACTTC.

This clonotype was picked up a small number of times. A much larger clone lies one base from this, so it may be a read error. The CDR3 carries no conserved terminal phenylalanine or tryptophan, so it likely arises from a read error. V usage is TRBV6-6 and J usage is TRBJ1-1; possibly TRBD1 for D (5 bases). Between the trimmed V and J ends, which lost 4 bases and 0 bases, there was a span of 9 bases. The CDR3 spans 14 residues. Germline V CDR1 and CDR2: MNHNY, SVGAGI (reference sequence). CDR3 in amino acids: CASSLQVMNTEAFV. The CDR3 coding sequence is TGTGCCAGCAGTTTACAGGTTATGAACACTGAAGCTTTCGTT.

A remark on this clonotype: Since no conserved phenylalanine or tryptophan closes the CDR3, a read error is the likely cause. The limits of the CDR3 on the DNA are not certain, so only TCRdb's listed CDR3 is given. The chain carries TRBV7-2 and TRBJ2-6; the table's D call TRBD2 went unverified against the DNA. The CDR3 is 12 residues long, counting both termini. In germline, CDR1 is SGHTA, CDR2 FQGNSA. CDR3: CASSLGSSGRAT.

In its sample, this clonotype was seen many times. The CDR3 DNA is TGTGCAGTGATAGGGCAGGGCAGGACTGAAGCTTTCTTT. It codes for CAVIGQGRTEAFF. The J gene is TRBJ1-1, the V gene TRBV19; D possibly corresponds to TRBD1 (5 bases). CDR1 is LNHDA, CDR2 SQIVND, per germline (reference sequence). This CDR3 region has 13 residues.

This clonotype was recorded many times. The chain uses TRBV7-6 and TRBJ2-1; D unresolved. Per germline, CDR1 SGHVS and CDR2 FNYEAQ. Trimming took off 6 bases at V and 4 bases at J, with 7 bases between the two ends. The CDR3 is 12 amino acids. The CDR3: CASRGPYNEQFF. CDR3 DNA sequence: TGTGCCAGCAGAGGACCTTACAATGAGCAGTTCTTC.

This chain joins TRBV24-1 and TRBJ2-3; D gene ambiguous. The CDR3 has 13 residues. CDR1 KGHDR and CDR2 SFDVKD come from the germline V gene. V was trimmed by 9 bases and J by 2 bases, leaving 11 bases between them. The CDR3 spells CATAVRFTDTQYF. Here the CDR3 DNA reads TGTGCCACCGCCGTGAGATTCACAGATACGCAGTATTTT.

This rearrangement joins TRBV20-1 to TRBJ2-5, with 15 nucleotides matching TRBD2. With V trimmed by 5 bases and J by 4 bases, 8 bases remained unmatched. CDR3 length: 16 residues. Germline lookup yields CDR1 DFQATT and CDR2 SNEGSKA (reference sequence). The CDR3 here is CSAPGLAGGPVETQYF. CDR3 sequence (DNA): TGCAGTGCTCCCGGACTAGCGGGAGGGCCTGTAGAGACCCAGTACTTC.

The rearrangement links TRBV7-9 to TRBJ1-6; 9 bases agree with TRBD1. Germline CDR1 SEHNR, CDR2 FQNEAQ (reference sequence). V trimming: 5 bases; J trimming: 7 bases; junction bases outside the gene matches: 3. This CDR3 comprises 14 residues. The CDR3 DNA is TGTGCCAGCAGCCGGACAGGGGTCAATTCACCCCTCCACTTT. It encodes CASSRTGVNSPLHF.

CDR3 bases: TGTGCCAGCAGTTTGCCCCAGGGGTACTATGGCTACACCTTC. Amino acid sequence: CASSLPQGYYGYTF. The chain employs TRBV2 and TRBJ1-2; tentatively, D is TRBD1 (6 bases). With 5 bases removed from V and 3 bases from J, the gap between germline ends came to 13 bases. Germline CDR1 reads SNHLY; CDR2 reads FYNNEI. The CDR3 is 14 residues long.

The chain recombines TRBV30 with TRBJ2-3, with TRBD2 identical over 8 bases. The CDR3 extends over 18 amino acids. CDR1 and CDR2 (germline): GTSNPN, SVGIG (reference sequence). V lost 5 bases and J lost 0; bases outside the gene matches: 16. CDR3 residues: CAWVGPRGRLLSTDTQYF. The CDR3 region has the DNA TGTGCCTGGGTGGGTCCTCGCGGGAGGCTACTTAGCACAGATACGCAGTATTTT.

The chain uses TRBV4-2 and TRBJ2-5; TRBD1 matches 9 bases. This CDR3 has 13 residues. In germline, CDR1 is LGHNA, CDR2 YNFKEQ. V lost 3 bases to trimming and J lost 9 bases; unmatched junction nucleotides: 5. CDR3 loop: CASSQGQGGPQYF. The CDR3, as DNA: TGTGCCAGCAGCCAGGGACAGGGAGGGCCCCAGTACTTC.

This clonotype occurred many times. The genes are TRBV19 and TRBJ1-3, with no clear D. Trimming shortened V by 3 bases and J by 1 base, and 7 bases separated the two germline ends. Germline loops: CDR1 LNHDA, CDR2 SQIVND (reference sequence). The CDR3 loop spans 14 amino acids. CDR3: CASSMRASGNTIYF. CDR3 DNA sequence: TGTGCCAGTAGTATGCGGGCTTCTGGAAACACCATATATTTT.

Of note for this clonotype: The CDR3 does not end in the conserved phenylalanine or tryptophan, so this is likely a read error. This chain uses TRBV24-1 with TRBJ2-1; the match to TRBD1 covers 11 bases. Germline values: CDR1 KGHDR, CDR2 SFDVKD. Trimming removed 8 bases from V and 5 bases from J; junction bases left unmatched: 7. This CDR3 is 15 amino acids long. The CDR3 loop reads CATTPGTGGDNEQFL. The CDR3 DNA reads as TGTGCCACCACACCCGGGACAGGGGGGGACAATGAGCAGTTCCTC.

This chain joins TRBV20-1 and TRBJ2-5; 10 bases match TRBD1. CDR3 length: 14 residues. CDR1 is DFQATT, CDR2 SNEGSKA, per germline (reference sequence). V shed 4 bases and J 9 bases; nucleotides not matched to a gene: 11. Written as DNA, the CDR3 is TGCAGTGCTATAAGACAGGGGGCTATTCAGCCCCAGTACTTC. Its translation is CSAIRQGAIQPQYF.

This clonotype was seen only a few times. A junction boundary mismatches the germline segment, possibly from a read error. The J gene is TRBJ1-3, the V gene TRBV7-7; possibly TRBD1 for D (5 bases). Germline-derived CDR1 and CDR2 are SSHAT and FNYEAQ (reference sequence). The CDR3 length is 12 residues. This CDR3 reads CASSPGGNTIYF. CDR3 coding DNA: TGTGCTAGCAGCCCAGGGGGAAACACCATATATTTT.

V and J are TRBV9 and TRBJ2-2, with 8 positions matching TRBD1. The junction had 9 bases not matched to a gene; V was cut back by 4 bases and J by 7 bases. Germline V CDR1 and CDR2: SGDLS, YYNGEE. The CDR3 length is 15 residues. The CDR3 DNA reads as TGTGCCAGCAGCAAGAGACAGGGGAAGGGCGGGGAGCTGTTTTTT. It yields the protein CASSKRQGKGGELFF.